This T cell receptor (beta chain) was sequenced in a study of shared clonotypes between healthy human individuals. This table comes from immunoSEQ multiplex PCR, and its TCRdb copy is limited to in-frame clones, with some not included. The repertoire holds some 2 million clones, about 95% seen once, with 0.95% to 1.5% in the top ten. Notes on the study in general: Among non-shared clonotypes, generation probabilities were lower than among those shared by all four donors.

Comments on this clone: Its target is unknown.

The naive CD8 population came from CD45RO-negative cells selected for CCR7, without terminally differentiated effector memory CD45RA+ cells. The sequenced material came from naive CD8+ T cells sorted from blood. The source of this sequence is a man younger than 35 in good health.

As DNA, the CDR3 is TGTGCCAGCAGCCAACAGGGTTACTACACAGATACGCAGTATTTT. Its protein product is CASSQQGYYTDTQYF. The V gene is TRBV28, the J gene TRBJ2-3, with a weak D call TRBD1 (6 bases). Germline V gene sequence: CDR1 MDHEN, CDR2 SYDVKM. The CDR3 runs to 15 residues. Between the trimmed V and J ends, which lost 6 bases and 2 bases, there was a span of 15 bases.